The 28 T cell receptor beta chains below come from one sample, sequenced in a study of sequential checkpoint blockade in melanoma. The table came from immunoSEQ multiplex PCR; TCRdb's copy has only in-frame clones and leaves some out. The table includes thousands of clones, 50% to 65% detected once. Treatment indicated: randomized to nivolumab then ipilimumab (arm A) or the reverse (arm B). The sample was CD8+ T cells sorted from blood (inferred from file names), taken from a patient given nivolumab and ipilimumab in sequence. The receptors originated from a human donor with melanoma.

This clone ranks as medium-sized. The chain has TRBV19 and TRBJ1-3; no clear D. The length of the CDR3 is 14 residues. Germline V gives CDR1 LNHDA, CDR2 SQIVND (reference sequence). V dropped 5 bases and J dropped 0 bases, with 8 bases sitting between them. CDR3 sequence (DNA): TGTGCCAGTAGTGTATCTCGCTCTGGAAACACCATATATTTT. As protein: CASSVSRSGNTIYF.

CDR3 region: CASLDLQRNEQFF. CDR3 bases: TGTGCCAGCCTAGATCTCCAACGAAATGAGCAGTTCTTC. The chain joins TRBV27 to TRBJ2-1; no reliable D call. Germline V gives CDR1 MNHEY, CDR2 SMNVEV (reference sequence). The CDR3 consists of 13 residues. Trimming removed 8 bases at V and 7 bases at J, with 15 bases between.

The CDR3 DNA sequence: TGTGCCTGGAGCCCCGACGGGACCGGGGAGCTGTTTTTT. Translated: CAWSPDGTGELFF. The V gene is TRBV30, the J gene TRBJ2-2; D gene unclear. This CDR3 is 13 amino acids long. Germline loops: CDR1 GTSNPN, CDR2 SVGIG (reference sequence). V gave up 3 bases and J gave up 5 bases, with 10 bases separating them. The full variable domain, rest sourced from reference TRBV30 and TRBJ2-2, is SQTIHQWPATLVQPVGSPLSLECTVEGTSNPNLYWYRQAAGRGLQLLFYSVGIGQISSEVPQNLSASRPQDRQFILSSKKLLLSDSGFYLCAWSPDGTGELFFGEGSRLTVL.

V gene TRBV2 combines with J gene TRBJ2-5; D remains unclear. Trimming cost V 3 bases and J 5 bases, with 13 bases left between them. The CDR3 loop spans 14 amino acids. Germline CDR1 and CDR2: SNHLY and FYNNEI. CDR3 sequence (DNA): TGTGCCAGCAGTGAGGCTGACTCCCCGGAGACCCAGTACTTC. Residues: CASSEADSPETQYF.

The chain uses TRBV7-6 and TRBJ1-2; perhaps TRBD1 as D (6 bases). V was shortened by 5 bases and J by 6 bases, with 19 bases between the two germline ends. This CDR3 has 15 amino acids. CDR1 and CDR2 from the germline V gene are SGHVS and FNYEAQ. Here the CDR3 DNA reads TGTGCCAGCAGCGGACCCGATGGACAGAGGGATGGCTACACCTTC. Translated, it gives CASSGPDGQRDGYTF. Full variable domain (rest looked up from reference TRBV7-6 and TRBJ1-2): GAGVSQSPRYKVTKRGQDVALRCDPISGHVSLYWYRQALGQGPEFLTYFNYEAQQDKSGLPNDRFSAERPEGSISTLTIQRTEQRDSAMYRCASSGPDGQRDGYTFGSGTRLTVV.

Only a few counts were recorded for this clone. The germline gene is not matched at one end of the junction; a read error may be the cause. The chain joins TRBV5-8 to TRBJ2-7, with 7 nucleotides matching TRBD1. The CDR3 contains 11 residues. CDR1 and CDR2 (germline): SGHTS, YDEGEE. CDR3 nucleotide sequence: TGTGCCAGCAGCTTGGGAGGGGGCCTAGGCTTC. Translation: CASSLGGGLGF.

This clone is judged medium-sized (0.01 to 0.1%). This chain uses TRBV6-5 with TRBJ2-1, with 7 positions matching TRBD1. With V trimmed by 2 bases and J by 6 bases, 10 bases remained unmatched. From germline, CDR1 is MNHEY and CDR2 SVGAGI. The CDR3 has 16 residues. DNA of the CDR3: TGTGCCAGCAGTTACGCCTACGGACAGGTGGGCAATGAGCAGTTCTTC. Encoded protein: CASSYAYGQVGNEQFF.

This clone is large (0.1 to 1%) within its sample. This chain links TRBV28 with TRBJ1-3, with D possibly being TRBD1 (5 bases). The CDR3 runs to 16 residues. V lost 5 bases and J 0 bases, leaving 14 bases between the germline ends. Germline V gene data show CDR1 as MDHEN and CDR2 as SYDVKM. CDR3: CASSLRQIISGNTIYF. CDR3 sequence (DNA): TGTGCCAGCAGTCTGAGACAGATTATCTCTGGAAACACCATATATTTT.

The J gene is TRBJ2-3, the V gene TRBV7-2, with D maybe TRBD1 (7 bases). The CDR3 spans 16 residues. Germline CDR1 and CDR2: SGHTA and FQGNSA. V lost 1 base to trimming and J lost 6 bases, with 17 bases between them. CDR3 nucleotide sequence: TGTGCCAGCAGCTTAGTCGGGACAGACCTAGCGGATACGCAGTATTTT. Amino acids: CASSLVGTDLADTQYF.

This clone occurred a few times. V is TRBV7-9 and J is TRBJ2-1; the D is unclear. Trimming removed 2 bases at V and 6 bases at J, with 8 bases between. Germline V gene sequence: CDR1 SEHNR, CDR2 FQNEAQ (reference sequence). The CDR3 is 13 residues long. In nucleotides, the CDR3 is TGTGCCAGCAGCTTACCACATTCCAATGAGCAGTTCTTC. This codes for CASSLPHSNEQFF.

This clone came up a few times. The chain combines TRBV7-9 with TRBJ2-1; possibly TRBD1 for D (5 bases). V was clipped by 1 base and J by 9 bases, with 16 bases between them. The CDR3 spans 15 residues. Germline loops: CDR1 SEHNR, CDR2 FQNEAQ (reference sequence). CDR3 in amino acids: CASSLGGQGSVEQFF. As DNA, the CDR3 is TGTGCCAGCAGCTTAGGTGGGCAGGGATCTGTTGAGCAGTTCTTC.

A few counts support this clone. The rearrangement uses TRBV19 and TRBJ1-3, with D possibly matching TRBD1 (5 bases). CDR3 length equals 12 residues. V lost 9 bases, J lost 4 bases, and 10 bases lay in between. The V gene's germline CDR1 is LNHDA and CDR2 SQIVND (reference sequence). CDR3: CASLGGGNTIYF. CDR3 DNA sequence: TGTGCCAGCTTGGGGGGAGGAAACACCATATATTTT.

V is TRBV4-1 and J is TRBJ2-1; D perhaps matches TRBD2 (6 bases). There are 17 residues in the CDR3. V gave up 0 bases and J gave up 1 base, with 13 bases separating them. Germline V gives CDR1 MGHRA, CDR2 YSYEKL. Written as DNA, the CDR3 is TGCGCCAGCAGCCAAGAACCGGGCGGGACTTCCTACAATGAGCAGTTCTTC. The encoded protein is CASSQEPGGTSYNEQFF.

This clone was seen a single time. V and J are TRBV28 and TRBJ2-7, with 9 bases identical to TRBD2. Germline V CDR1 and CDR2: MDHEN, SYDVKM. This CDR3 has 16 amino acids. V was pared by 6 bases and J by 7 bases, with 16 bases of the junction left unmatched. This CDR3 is CASSPWASGVHGEQYF. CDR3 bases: TGTGCCAGCAGCCCCTGGGCTAGCGGGGTTCATGGGGAGCAGTACTTC. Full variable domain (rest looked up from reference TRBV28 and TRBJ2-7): DVKVTQSSRYLVKRTGEKVFLECVQDMDHENMFWYRQDPGLGLRLIYFSYDVKMKEKGDIPEGYSVSREKKERFSLILESASTNQTSMYLCASSPWASGVHGEQYFGPGTRLTVT.

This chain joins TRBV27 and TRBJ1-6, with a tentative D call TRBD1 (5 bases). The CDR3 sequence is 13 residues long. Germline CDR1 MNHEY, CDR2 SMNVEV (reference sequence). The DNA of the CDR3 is TGTTCGAGCGGGGGAGGCGGCAATTCACCCCTCCACTTT. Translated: CSSGGGGNSPLHF.

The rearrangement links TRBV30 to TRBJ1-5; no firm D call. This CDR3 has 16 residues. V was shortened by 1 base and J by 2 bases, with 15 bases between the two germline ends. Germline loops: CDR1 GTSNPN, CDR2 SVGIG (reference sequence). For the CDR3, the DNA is TGTGCCTGGAGTGGAGGGTGGGTATTTCGCAATCAGCCCCAGCATTTT. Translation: CAWSGGWVFRNQPQHF.

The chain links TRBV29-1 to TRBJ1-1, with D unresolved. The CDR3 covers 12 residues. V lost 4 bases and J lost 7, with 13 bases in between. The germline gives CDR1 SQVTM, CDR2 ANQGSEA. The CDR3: CSVVPTVVEAFF. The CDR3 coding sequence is TGCAGCGTTGTCCCCACAGTCGTTGAAGCTTTCTTT.

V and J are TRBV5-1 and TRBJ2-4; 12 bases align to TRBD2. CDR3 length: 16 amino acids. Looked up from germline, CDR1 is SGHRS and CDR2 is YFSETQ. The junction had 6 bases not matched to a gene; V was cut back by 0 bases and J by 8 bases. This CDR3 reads CASSLATSGSGDIQYF. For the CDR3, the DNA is TGCGCCAGCAGCTTGGCGACTAGCGGGAGTGGGGACATTCAGTACTTC. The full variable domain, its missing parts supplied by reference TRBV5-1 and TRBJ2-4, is KAGVTQTPRYLIKTRGQQVTLSCSPISGHRSVSWYQQTPGQGLQFLFEYFSETQRNKGNFPGRFSGRQFSNSRSEMNVSTLELGDSALYLCASSLATSGSGDIQYFGAGTRLSVL.

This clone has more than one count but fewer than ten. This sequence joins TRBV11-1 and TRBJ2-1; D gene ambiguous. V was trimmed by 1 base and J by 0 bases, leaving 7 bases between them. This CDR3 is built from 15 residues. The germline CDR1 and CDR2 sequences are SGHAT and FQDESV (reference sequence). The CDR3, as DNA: TGTGCCAGCAGCTTAGTGGTGAGCTCCTACAATGAGCAGTTCTTC. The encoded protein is CASSLVVSSYNEQFF.

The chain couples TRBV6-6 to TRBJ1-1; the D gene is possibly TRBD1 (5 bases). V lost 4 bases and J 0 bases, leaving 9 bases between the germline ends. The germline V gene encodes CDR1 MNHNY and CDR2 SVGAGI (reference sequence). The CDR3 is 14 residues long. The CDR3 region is CASSSGGLNTEAFF. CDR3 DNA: TGTGCCAGCAGTTCGGGGGGATTGAACACTGAAGCTTTCTTT.

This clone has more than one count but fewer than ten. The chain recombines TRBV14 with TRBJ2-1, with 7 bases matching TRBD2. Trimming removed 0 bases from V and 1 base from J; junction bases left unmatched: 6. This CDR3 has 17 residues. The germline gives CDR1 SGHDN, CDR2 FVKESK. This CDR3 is CASSQELARGSYNEQFF. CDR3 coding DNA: TGTGCCAGCAGCCAAGAACTAGCGCGGGGATCCTACAATGAGCAGTTCTTC.

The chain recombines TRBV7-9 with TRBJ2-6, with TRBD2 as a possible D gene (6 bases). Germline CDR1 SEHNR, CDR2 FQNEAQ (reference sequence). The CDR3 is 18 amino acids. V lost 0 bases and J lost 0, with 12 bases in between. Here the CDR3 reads CASSLAWDSRSGANVLTF. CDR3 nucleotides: TGTGCCAGCAGCTTAGCATGGGACTCTCGCTCTGGGGCCAACGTCCTGACTTTC.

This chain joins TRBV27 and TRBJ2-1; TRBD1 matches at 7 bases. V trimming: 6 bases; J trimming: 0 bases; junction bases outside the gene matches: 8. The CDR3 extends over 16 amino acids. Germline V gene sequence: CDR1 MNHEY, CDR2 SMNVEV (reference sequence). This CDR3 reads CASSWTGLRSYNEQFF. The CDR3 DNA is TGTGCCAGCAGCTGGACAGGACTCCGCTCCTACAATGAGCAGTTCTTC.

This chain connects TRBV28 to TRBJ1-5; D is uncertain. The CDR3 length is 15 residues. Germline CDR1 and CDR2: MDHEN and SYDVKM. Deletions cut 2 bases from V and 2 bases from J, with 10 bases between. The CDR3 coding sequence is TGTGCCAGCAGTTTAGATCCAGTCGGCAATCAGCCCCAGCATTTT. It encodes CASSLDPVGNQPQHF.

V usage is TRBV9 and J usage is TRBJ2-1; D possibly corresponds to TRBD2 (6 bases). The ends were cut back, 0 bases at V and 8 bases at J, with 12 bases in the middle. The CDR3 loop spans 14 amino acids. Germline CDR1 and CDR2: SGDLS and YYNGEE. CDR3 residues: CASSVVAGSDEQFF. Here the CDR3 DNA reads TGTGCCAGCAGCGTAGTGGCGGGGTCCGATGAGCAGTTCTTC.

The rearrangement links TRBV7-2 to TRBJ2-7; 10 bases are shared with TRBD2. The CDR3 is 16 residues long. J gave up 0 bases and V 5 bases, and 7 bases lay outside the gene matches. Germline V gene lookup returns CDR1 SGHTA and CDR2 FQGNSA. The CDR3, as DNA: TGTGCCAGCAGCCCCCCCACTAGCGGGGTCTCCTACGAGCAGTACTTC. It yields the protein CASSPPTSGVSYEQYF. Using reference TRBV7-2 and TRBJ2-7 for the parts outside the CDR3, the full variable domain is GAGVSQSPSNKVTEKGKDVELRCDPISGHTALYWYRQSLGQGLEFLIYFQGNSAPDKSGLPSDRFSAERTGGSVSTLTIQRTQQEDSAVYLCASSPPTSGVSYEQYFGPGTRLTVT.

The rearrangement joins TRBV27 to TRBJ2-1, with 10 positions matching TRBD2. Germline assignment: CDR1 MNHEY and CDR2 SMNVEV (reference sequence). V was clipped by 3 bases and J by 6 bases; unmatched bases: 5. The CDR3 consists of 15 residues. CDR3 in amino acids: CASSLSSGSVNEQFF. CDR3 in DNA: TGTGCCAGCAGTTTGTCTAGCGGGAGTGTCAATGAGCAGTTCTTC.

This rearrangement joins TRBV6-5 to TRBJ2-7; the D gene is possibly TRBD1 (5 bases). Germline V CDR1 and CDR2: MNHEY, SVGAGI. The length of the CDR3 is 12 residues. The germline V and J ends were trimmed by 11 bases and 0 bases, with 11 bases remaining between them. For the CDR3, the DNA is TGTGCCTCCCAGGGCCTCTCCTACGAGCAGTACTTC. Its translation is CASQGLSYEQYF.